The 20 T cell receptor beta chains below come from one sample, sequenced in a study of blood T cell repertoires in COVID-19. This table comes from immunoSEQ multiplex PCR, and its TCRdb copy is limited to in-frame clones, with some not included. The table includes about 150,000 clones, roughly 88% detected once. Sequencing input: PBMCs or T cells enriched from blood (not recorded which). Receptors were obtained from a man over 45 who had recovered from COVID-19.

This clone appeared a single time. The chain has TRBV19 and TRBJ1-2; D call uncertain. The germline V gene encodes CDR1 LNHDA and CDR2 SQIVND (reference sequence). Trimming shortened V by 2 bases and J by 2 bases, and 9 bases separated the two germline ends. This CDR3 has 14 residues. This CDR3 is CASSIRSFNYGYTF. Here the CDR3 DNA reads TGTGCCAGTAGTATACGGTCCTTCAACTATGGCTACACCTTC. Variable domain in full (rest from reference TRBV19 and TRBJ1-2): DGGITQSPKYLFRKEGQNVTLSCEQNLNHDAMYWYRQDPGQGLRLIYYSQIVNDFQKGDIAEGYSVSREKKESFPLTVTSAQKNPTAFYLCASSIRSFNYGYTFGSGTRLTVV.

V is TRBV5-1 and J is TRBJ1-2, with TRBD1 matching over 8 bases. The V gene's germline CDR1 is SGHRS and CDR2 YFSETQ. V lost 7 bases and J lost 4; bases outside the gene matches: 12. This CDR3 has 15 amino acids. In nucleotides, the CDR3 is TGCGCCAGCCGCACTACGGGACAGGAGGTCTATGGCTACACCTTC. Its protein is CASRTTGQEVYGYTF.

The rearrangement joins TRBV7-8 to TRBJ2-7; D is possibly TRBD2 (6 bases). CDR3 length equals 14 residues. V lost 2 bases to trimming and J lost 6 bases, with 14 bases between them. Looked up from germline, CDR1 is SGHVS and CDR2 is FQNEAQ. The CDR3: CASSLRDRRAEQYF. The CDR3 DNA reads as TGTGCCAGCAGCTTAAGGGACCGGAGGGCCGAGCAGTACTTC.

This clone was observed a single time. The rearrangement links TRBV16 to TRBJ2-1, with 12 nucleotides matching TRBD2. CDR3 length: 16 amino acids. With V trimmed by 1 base and J by 6 bases, 4 bases remained unmatched. Germline V gene sequence: CDR1 KGHSY, CDR2 FQNENV. As DNA, the CDR3 is TGTGCCAGCAGCCAATTCCAACTAGCGGGGGGCAATGAGCAGTTCTTC. This encodes CASSQFQLAGGNEQFF. The full variable domain, in which reference TRBV16 and TRBJ2-1 provide the parts outside the CDR3, is GEEVAQTPKHLVRGEGQKAKLYCAPIKGHSYVFWYQQVLKNEFKFLISFQNENVFDETGMPKERFSAKCLPNSPCSLEIQATKLEDSAVYFCASSQFQLAGGNEQFFGPGTRLTVL.

The chain combines TRBV18 with TRBJ1-5; D possibly corresponds to TRBD1 (5 bases). The CDR3 covers 18 residues. The germline V gene has CDR1 KGHSH and CDR2 LQKENI. Trimming left V 0 bases short and J 2 bases short, with 17 bases between. CDR3: CASSPPTGVGNGNQPQHF. In DNA form, the CDR3 reads TGTGCCAGCTCACCACCCACGGGGGTCGGGAATGGCAATCAGCCCCAGCATTTT.

This chain connects TRBV7-9 to TRBJ2-2; D possibly corresponds to TRBD1 (5 bases). The V gene lost 5 bases and the J gene lost 2 bases, with 12 bases spanning the gap. This CDR3 has 15 residues. CDR1 is SEHNR and CDR2 is FQNEAQ in the germline V gene (reference sequence). Here the CDR3 reads CASSPWTINTGELFF. The CDR3 DNA reads TGTGCCAGCAGCCCATGGACAATTAACACCGGGGAGCTGTTTTTT. Filled out from reference TRBV7-9 and TRBJ2-2, the complete variable domain reads DTGVSQNPRHKITKRGQNVTFRCDPISEHNRLYWYRQTLGQGPEFLTYFQNEAQLEKSRLLSDRFSAERPKGSFSTLEIQRTEQGDSAMYLCASSPWTINTGELFFGEGSRLTVL.

About this clone: An end of the junction differs from the germline gene, which may be a read error. The CDR3 is CASSLGSAGAGELFF. CDR3 nucleotides: TGTGCTAGCAGCTTAGGTTCCGCAGGGGCCGGGGAGCTGTTTTTT. V is TRBV7-7 and J is TRBJ2-2, with D possibly being TRBD1 (6 bases). The CDR3 consists of 15 residues. Germline values: CDR1 SSHAT, CDR2 FNYEAQ (reference sequence).

The rearrangement links TRBV11-2 to TRBJ1-4, with D unresolved. This CDR3 comprises 17 residues. Looked up from germline, CDR1 is SGHAT and CDR2 is FQNNGV. The V gene lost 4 bases and the J gene lost 5 bases, with 20 bases spanning the gap. In nucleotides, the CDR3 is TGTGCCAGCAGCTCGCGGATGGAAGCGGGAGGAAATGAAAAACTGTTTTTT. Translating gives CASSSRMEAGGNEKLFF.

The gene calls are TRBV6-5 and TRBJ2-7, with D maybe TRBD1 (5 bases). Deletions cut 5 bases from V and 4 bases from J, with 12 bases between. Germline V gives CDR1 MNHEY, CDR2 SVGAGI. The CDR3 spans 13 residues. CDR3 protein: CASSLRVSYEQYF. The CDR3 DNA follows: TGTGCCAGCAGTCTCAGGGTTTCGTACGAGCAGTACTTC.

This clone was recorded once. The chain has TRBV7-9 and TRBJ1-4; weak D call: TRBD1 (6 bases). Germline V gene lookup returns CDR1 SEHNR and CDR2 FQNEAQ (reference sequence). V was trimmed by 5 bases and J by 7 bases, leaving 17 bases between them. The CDR3 has 15 residues. The CDR3 bases are TGTGCCAGCAGCAGTACTGGGACAAGGGGTGAAAAACTGTTTTTT. Its protein product is CASSSTGTRGEKLFF.

DNA of the CDR3: TGTGCCAGCAGCGCGAGAGGGTTAGCTAATGAAAAACTGTTTTTT. Translation: CASSARGLANEKLFF. The chain is built from TRBV9 and TRBJ1-4, with D unclear. CDR1 is SGDLS and CDR2 is YYNGEE in the germline V gene. V was pared by 3 bases and J by 3 bases, with 12 bases between. The CDR3 covers 15 residues.

This sequence joins TRBV7-3 and TRBJ2-2; 7 bases are a match to TRBD2. The CDR3 is 15 amino acids. J lost 0 bases, V lost 4 bases, and 2 bases had no gene match. From germline, CDR1 is SGHTA and CDR2 FQGTGA. The chain's CDR3 is CASSSGGANTGELFF. The CDR3 DNA reads as TGTGCCAGCAGCTCGGGAGGCGCGAACACCGGGGAGCTGTTTTTT.

J is TRBJ2-1 and V is TRBV11-2, with 7 bases matching TRBD2. Germline V gene lookup returns CDR1 SGHAT and CDR2 FQNNGV. After removal of 6 bases from V and 7 bases from J, the junction contained 3 bases not matched to a gene. The length of the CDR3 is 12 residues. The CDR3 DNA is TGTGCCAGCAGGTGGGGGGGAAATGAGCAGTTCTTC. Translation gives CASRWGGNEQFF. The full variable domain, in which reference TRBV11-2 and TRBJ2-1 provide the parts outside the CDR3, is EAGVAQSPRYKIIEKRQSVAFWCNPISGHATLYWYQQILGQGPKLLIQFQNNGVVDDSQLPKDRFSAERLKGVDSTLKIQPAKLEDSAVYLCASRWGGNEQFFGPGTRLTVL.

This clone has a single count. The rearrangement links TRBV6-6 to TRBJ2-4, with TRBD2 identical over 7 bases. CDR1 is MNHNY and CDR2 is SVGAGI in the germline V gene (reference sequence). There are 12 residues in the CDR3. V trimming: 8 bases; J trimming: 9 bases; junction bases outside the gene matches: 7. The CDR3, as DNA: TGTGCCAGCTCGGGCGGGAGAACCATTCAGTACTTC. Its translation is CASSGGRTIQYF.

The J gene is TRBJ1-2, the V gene TRBV2; 11 positions agree with TRBD1. The V gene end was trimmed by 5 bases and the J gene end by 6 bases; junction bases not matched to a gene: 8. Germline V gives CDR1 SNHLY, CDR2 FYNNEI. The CDR3 spans 15 residues. For the CDR3, the DNA is TGTGCCAGCAGTACGTTCGGGACAGGGGGGAATGGCTACACCTTC. Translation: CASSTFGTGGNGYTF.

The genes are TRBV4-3 and TRBJ2-7, with 7 bases that match TRBD1. CDR1 LGHNA and CDR2 YSLEER come from the germline V gene. CDR3 length: 18 amino acids. The ends lost 2 bases at V and 0 bases at J; junction bases unmatched: 13. CDR3 sequence: CASSQNKTGCRGSYEQYV. For the CDR3, the DNA is TGCGCCAGCAGCCAAAATAAGACAGGGTGCCGTGGCTCCTACGAGCAGTACGTC.

V usage is TRBV5-1 and J usage is TRBJ2-7; D is possibly TRBD2 (5 bases). From germline, CDR1 is SGHRS and CDR2 YFSETQ. This CDR3 comprises 14 residues. Trimming left V 2 bases short and J 1 base short, with 10 bases between. The CDR3 DNA sequence: TGCGCCAGCAGCTTCAACGGGATTTCCTACGAGCAGTACTTC. Amino acids: CASSFNGISYEQYF. Supplemented by reference TRBV5-1 and TRBJ2-7, the full variable domain reads KAGVTQTPRYLIKTRGQQVTLSCSPISGHRSVSWYQQTPGQGLQFLFEYFSETQRNKGNFPGRFSGRQFSNSRSEMNVSTLELGDSALYLCASSFNGISYEQYFGPGTRLTVT.

The chain joins TRBV18 to TRBJ2-1, with TRBD1 matching over 7 bases. CDR3 length: 13 residues. With V trimmed by 4 bases and J by 5 bases, 2 bases remained unmatched. Germline CDR1 and CDR2: KGHSH and LQKENI. The CDR3 here is CASSLTGDNEQFF. The CDR3 DNA sequence: TGTGCCAGCTCACTTACAGGGGACAATGAGCAGTTCTTC.

This chain uses TRBV7-9 with TRBJ2-6; D is unclear. Trimming stripped 1 base from V and 0 bases from J, with 4 bases between. Looked up from germline, CDR1 is SEHNR and CDR2 is FQNEAQ (reference sequence). CDR3 length: 15 amino acids. The CDR3 spells CASSLDSSGANVLTF. CDR3 bases: TGTGCCAGCAGCTTAGACAGCTCTGGGGCCAACGTCCTGACTTTC. The variable domain in full, with the rest retrieved from reference TRBV7-9 and TRBJ2-6, is DTGVSQNPRHKITKRGQNVTFRCDPISEHNRLYWYRQTLGQGPEFLTYFQNEAQLEKSRLLSDRFSAERPKGSFSTLEIQRTEQGDSAMYLCASSLDSSGANVLTFGAGSRLTVL.

CDR3 sequence reads: CASSSAYEQYV. For the CDR3, the DNA is TGTGCCAGCAGCTCCGCCTACGAGCAGTACGTC. This sequence joins TRBV28 and TRBJ2-7, with unresolved D. Germline V gives CDR1 MDHEN, CDR2 SYDVKM. Trimming removed 6 bases at V and 2 bases at J, with 5 bases between. This CDR3 contains 11 residues.